This T cell receptor beta chain was identified during a study of T cell responses to AZD1222 COVID-19 vaccine. Study results and limitations: Females made up more of the donors, who were largely white British, and clonal diversity may have come out too low. Unmutated regions of variants are reportedly targeted by nearly half of spike-specific TCRs. Vaccine-related CD4 TCRs covered spike, predominating at 160-218 and 743-854. Among those given AZD1222, only five or six were seropositive at baseline.

Only in-frame clones appear in the TCRdb table, and some are missing; sequencing was by immunoSEQ multiplex PCR. This sample has about 190,000 clones, with 87% found just once. As to this clone: The antigen remains undetermined.

The sequencing used peripheral blood, collected on day 0 of MenACWY control vaccination. This clonotype was sampled from an adult in good health.

CDR3 nucleotide sequence: TGTGCCAGCAGGTACAGGTTAATCGCTGAAGCTTTCTTT. Translated, it gives CASRYRLIAEAFF. The chain employs TRBV12-3 or TRBV12-4 and TRBJ1-1, with D possibly TRBD1 on 5 matching bases. This CDR3 is built from 13 residues. Trimming cost V 6 bases and J 6 bases, with 14 bases left between them.